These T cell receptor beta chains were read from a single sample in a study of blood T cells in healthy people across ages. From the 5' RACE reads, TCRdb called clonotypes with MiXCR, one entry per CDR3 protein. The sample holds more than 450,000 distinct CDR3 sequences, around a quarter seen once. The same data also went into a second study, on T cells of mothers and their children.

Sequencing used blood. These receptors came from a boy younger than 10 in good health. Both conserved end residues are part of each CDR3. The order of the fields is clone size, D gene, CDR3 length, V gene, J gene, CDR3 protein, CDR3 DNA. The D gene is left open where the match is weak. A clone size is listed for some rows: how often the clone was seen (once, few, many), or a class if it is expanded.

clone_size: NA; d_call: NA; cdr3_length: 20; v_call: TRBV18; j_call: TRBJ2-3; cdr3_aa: CASSPQKGGGQSTSTDTQYF; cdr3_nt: TGTGCCAGCTCACCACAAAAAGGTGGGGGCCAGTCCACTAGCACAGATACGCAGTATTTT
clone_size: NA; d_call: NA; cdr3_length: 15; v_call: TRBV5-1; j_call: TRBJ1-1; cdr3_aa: CASSLGGTTNTEAFF; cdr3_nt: TGCGCCAGCAGCTTGGGTGGGACCACGAACACTGAAGCTTTCTTT
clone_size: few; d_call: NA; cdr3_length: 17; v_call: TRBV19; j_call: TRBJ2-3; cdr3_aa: CASSPNWSGRSTDTQYF; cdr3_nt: TGTGCCAGTAGCCCAAATTGGTCGGGGCGAAGCACAGATACGCAGTATTTT
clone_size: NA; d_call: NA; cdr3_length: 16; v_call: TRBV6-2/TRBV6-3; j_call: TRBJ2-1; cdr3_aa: CASSPPEGAAYNEQFF; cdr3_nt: TGTGCCAGCAGTCCCCCGGAGGGGGCGGCCTACAATGAGCAGTTCTTC
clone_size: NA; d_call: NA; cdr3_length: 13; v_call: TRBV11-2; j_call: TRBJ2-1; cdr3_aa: CASSLSLLDEQFF; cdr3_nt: TGTGCCAGCAGCTTGTCACTTCTCGATGAGCAGTTCTTC
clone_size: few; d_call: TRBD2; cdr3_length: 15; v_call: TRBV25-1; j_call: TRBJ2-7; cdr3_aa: CASSASRGDPYEQYF; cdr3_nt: TGTGCCAGCAGTGCATCTCGGGGGGATCCCTACGAGCAGTACTTC
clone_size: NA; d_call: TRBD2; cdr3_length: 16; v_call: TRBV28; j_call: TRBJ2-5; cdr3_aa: CASSPVAGWAQETQYF; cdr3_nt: TGTGCCAGCAGTCCGGTAGCGGGGTGGGCACAAGAGACCCAGTACTTC
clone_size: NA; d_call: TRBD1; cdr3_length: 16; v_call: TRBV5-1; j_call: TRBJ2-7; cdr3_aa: CASSPPTGGYEDEQYF; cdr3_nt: TGCGCCAGCAGCCCACCGACAGGGGGTTACGAGGACGAGCAGTACTTC
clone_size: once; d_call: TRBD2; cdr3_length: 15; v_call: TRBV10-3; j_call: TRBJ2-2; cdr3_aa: CAISAGRERTGELFF; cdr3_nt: TGTGCCATCAGTGCCGGGAGGGAGCGGACCGGGGAGCTGTTTTTT
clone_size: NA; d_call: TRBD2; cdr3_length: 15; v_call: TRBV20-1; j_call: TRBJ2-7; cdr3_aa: CSATAQPGLINEQYF; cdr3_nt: TGCAGTGCTACTGCCCAACCGGGACTAATAAACGAGCAGTACTTC
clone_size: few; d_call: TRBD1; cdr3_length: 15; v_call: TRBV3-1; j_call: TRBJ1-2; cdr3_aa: CASSQATGTNYGYTF; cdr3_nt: TGTGCCAGCAGTCAAGCGACAGGGACTAACTATGGCTACACCTTC
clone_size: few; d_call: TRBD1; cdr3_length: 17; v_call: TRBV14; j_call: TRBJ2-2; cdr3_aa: CASSQEGDRGLAGELFF; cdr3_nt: TGTGCCAGCAGCCAAGAAGGGGACAGGGGGCTCGCCGGGGAGCTGTTTTTT
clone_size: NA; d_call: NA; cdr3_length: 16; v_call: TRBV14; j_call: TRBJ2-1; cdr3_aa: CASSQGGSGPYNEQFF; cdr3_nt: TGTGCCAGCAGCCAAGGTGGTAGCGGACCATACAATGAGCAGTTCTTC
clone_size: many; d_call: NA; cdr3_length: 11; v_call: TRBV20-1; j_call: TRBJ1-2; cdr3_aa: CSANRNYGYTF; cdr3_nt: TGCAGTGCTAACCGAAACTATGGCTACACCTTC
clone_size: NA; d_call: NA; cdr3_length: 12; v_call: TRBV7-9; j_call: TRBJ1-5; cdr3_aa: CASSSGPGPQHF; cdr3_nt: TGTGCCAGCAGTTCGGGCCCGGGGCCCCAGCATTTT
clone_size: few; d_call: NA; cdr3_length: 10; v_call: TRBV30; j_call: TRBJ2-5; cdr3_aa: CAWSVVEQYF; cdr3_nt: TGTGCCTGGAGTGTAGTTGAGCAGTACTTC
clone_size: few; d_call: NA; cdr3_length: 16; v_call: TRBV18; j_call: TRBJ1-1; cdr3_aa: CASSPRRDVRAAEAFF; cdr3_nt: TGTGCCAGCTCACCAAGAAGGGACGTACGAGCGGCTGAAGCTTTCTTT
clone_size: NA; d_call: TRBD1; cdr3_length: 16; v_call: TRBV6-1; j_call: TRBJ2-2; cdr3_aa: CASSLQGQGGTGELFF; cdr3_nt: TGTGCCAGCAGCCTCCAGGGACAGGGAGGCACCGGGGAGCTGTTTTTT
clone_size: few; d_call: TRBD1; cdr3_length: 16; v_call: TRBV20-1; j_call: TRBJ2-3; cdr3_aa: CSAGGRDRGLTDTQYF; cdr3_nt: TGCAGTGCTGGAGGCCGGGACAGGGGCCTCACAGATACGCAGTATTTT
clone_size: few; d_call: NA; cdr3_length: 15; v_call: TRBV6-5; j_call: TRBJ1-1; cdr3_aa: CASSYSGGANTEAFF; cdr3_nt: TGTGCCAGCAGTTACTCGGGCGGGGCGAACACTGAAGCTTTCTTT
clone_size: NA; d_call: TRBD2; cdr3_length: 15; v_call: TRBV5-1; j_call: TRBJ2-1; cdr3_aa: CASSVSGRAFDEQFF; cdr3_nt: TGCGCCAGCAGTGTAAGCGGGAGGGCCTTCGATGAGCAGTTCTTC
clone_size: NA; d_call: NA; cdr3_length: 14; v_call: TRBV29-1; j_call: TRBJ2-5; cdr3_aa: CSVGLDGGQETQYF; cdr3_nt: TGCAGCGTCGGTCTGGACGGCGGCCAAGAGACCCAGTACTTC
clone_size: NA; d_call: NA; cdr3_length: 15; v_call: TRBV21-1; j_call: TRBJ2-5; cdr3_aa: CASTGSGTPEETQYF; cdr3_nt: TGTGCCAGCACTGGATCTGGGACACCCGAAGAGACCCAGTACTTC
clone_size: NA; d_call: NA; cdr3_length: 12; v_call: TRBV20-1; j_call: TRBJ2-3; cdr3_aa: CSARTHADTQYF; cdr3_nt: TGCAGTGCTAGGACCCATGCGGATACGCAGTATTTT
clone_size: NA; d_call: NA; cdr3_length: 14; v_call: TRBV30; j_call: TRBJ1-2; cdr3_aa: CAWYTPGHRYGYTF; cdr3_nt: TGTGCCTGGTATACACCGGGACACCGGTATGGCTACACCTTC
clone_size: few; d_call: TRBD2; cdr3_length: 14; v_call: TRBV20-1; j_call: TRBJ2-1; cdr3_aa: CSARPLAGINEQFF; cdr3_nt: TGCAGTGCCCGGCCCCTAGCGGGAATCAATGAGCAGTTCTTC
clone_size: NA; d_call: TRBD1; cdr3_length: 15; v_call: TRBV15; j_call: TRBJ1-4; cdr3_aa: CATSDRDRGFEKLFF; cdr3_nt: TGTGCCACCAGCGACCGGGACAGGGGTTTCGAAAAACTGTTTTTT
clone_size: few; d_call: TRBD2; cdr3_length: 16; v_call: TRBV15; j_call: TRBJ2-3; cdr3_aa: CATSRERGGGTDTQYF; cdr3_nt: TGTGCCACCAGCAGGGAGCGGGGGGGCGGCACAGATACGCAGTATTTT
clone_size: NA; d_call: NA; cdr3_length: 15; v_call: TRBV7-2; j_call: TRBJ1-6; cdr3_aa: CASSLVQGNNSPLHF; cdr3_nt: TGTGCCAGCAGCTTAGTCCAGGGGAATAATTCACCCCTCCACTTT
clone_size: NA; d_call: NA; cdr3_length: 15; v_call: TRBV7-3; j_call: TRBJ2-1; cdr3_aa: CASSFYPGERNEQFF; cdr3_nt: TGTGCCAGCAGCTTCTACCCGGGGGAGAGGAATGAGCAGTTCTTC
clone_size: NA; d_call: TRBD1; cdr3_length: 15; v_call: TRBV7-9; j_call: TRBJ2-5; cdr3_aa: CASSSTGVEQETQYF; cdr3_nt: TGTGCCAGCAGCTCCACAGGGGTTGAGCAAGAGACCCAGTACTTC
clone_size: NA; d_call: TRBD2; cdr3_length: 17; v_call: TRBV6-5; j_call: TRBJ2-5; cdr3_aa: CASSFAASGGSQETQYF; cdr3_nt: TGTGCCAGCAGTTTCGCGGCTAGCGGGGGGTCCCAAGAGACCCAGTACTTC
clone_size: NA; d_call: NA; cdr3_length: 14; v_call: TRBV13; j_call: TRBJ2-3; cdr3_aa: CASSPNGMSDTQYF; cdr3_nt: TGTGCCAGCAGTCCGAACGGGATGTCAGATACGCAGTATTTT
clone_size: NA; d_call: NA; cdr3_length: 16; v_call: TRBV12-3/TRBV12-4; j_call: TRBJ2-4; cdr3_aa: CASTLSTAVAKNIQYF; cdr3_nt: TGTGCCAGCACCTTAAGTACAGCAGTAGCCAAAAACATTCAGTACTTC
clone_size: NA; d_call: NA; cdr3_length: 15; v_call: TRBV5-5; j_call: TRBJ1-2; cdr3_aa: CASSLGADLLYGYTF; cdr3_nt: TGTGCCAGCAGCTTGGGGGCAGATCTTCTCTATGGCTACACCTTC
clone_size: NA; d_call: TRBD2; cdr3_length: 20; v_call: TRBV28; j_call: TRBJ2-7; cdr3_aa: CASRADSPGLAGGPLYEQYF; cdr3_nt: TGTGCCAGCAGAGCTGACAGTCCGGGACTAGCGGGGGGTCCACTCTACGAGCAGTACTTC
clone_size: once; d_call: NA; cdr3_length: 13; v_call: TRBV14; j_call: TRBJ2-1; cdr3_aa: CASSMRAGYEQFF; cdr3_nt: TGTGCCAGCAGCATGAGAGCGGGCTATGAGCAGTTCTTC
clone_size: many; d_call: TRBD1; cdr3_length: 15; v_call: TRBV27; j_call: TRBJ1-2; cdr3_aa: CASSLRTGGNYGYTF; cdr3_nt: TGTGCCAGCAGTCTACGGACAGGGGGTAACTATGGCTACACCTTC
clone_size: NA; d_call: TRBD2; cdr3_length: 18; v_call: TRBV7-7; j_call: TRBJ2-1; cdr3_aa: CASSLGGIGLAGVGEQFF; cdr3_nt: TGTGCCAGCAGCTTAGGTGGAATCGGACTAGCGGGAGTAGGTGAGCAGTTCTTC
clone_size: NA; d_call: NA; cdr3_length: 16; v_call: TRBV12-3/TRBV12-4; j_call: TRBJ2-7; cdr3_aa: CASSPLRDGLPYEQYF; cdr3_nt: TGTGCCAGCAGTCCACTAAGGGACGGTCTACCCTACGAGCAGTACTTC
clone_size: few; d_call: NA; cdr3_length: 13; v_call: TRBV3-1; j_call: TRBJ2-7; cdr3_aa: CASSQGGVYEQYF; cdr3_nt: TGTGCCAGCAGCCAAGGGGGGGTCTACGAGCAGTACTTC
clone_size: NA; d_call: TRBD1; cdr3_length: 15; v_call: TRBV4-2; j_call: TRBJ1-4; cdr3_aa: CASSQRDSPNEKLFF; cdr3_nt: TGTGCCAGCAGCCAACGGGACAGCCCCAATGAAAAACTGTTTTTT
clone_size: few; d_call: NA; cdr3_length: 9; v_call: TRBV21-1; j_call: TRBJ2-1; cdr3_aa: CASRRGKFF; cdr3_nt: TGTGCCAGCAGAAGGGGAAAGTTCTTC
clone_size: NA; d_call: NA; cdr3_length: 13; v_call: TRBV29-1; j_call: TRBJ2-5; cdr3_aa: CSVPTGGLETQYF; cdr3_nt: TGCAGCGTACCAACCGGGGGTTTGGAGACCCAGTACTTC
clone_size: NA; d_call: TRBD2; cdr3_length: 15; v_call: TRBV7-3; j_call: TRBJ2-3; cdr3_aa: CASSSGPSGSDTQYF; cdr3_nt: TGTGCCAGCAGCTCGGGCCCAAGCGGGAGTGATACGCAGTATTTT
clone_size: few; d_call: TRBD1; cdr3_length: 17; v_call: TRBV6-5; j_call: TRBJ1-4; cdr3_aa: CASTHRGLGVTNEKLFF; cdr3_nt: TGTGCCAGCACCCACAGGGGGCTTGGGGTAACTAATGAAAAACTGTTTTTT
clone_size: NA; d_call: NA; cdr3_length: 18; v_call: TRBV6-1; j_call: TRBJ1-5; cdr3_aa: CASSERRTEAYSNQPQHF; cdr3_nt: TGTGCCAGCAGTGAAAGGAGGACAGAAGCATATAGCAATCAGCCCCAGCATTTT
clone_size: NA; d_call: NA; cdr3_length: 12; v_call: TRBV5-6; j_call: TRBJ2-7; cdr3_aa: CASSLVRSEQYF; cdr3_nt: TGTGCCAGCAGCTTGGTCAGGTCTGAGCAGTACTTC
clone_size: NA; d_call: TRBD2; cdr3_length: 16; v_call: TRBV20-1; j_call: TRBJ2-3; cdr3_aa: CSARSWTSGTVDTQYF; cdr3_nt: TGCAGTGCTAGATCATGGACTAGCGGGACGGTAGATACGCAGTATTTT
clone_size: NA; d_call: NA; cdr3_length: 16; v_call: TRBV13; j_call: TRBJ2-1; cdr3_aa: CASSELGGVPYNEQFF; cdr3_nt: TGTGCCAGCAGCGAGCTAGGAGGGGTGCCCTACAATGAGCAGTTCTTC
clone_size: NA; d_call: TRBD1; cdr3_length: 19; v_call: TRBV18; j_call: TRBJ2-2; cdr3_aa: CASSPKPGQGTRNTGELFF; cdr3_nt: TGTGCCAGCTCACCAAAACCGGGACAGGGAACCCGGAACACCGGGGAGCTGTTTTTT
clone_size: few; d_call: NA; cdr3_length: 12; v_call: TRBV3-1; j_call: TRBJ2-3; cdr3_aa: CASSQGGREEYF; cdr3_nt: TGTGCCAGCAGCCAAGGAGGGCGGGAAGAGTATTTT
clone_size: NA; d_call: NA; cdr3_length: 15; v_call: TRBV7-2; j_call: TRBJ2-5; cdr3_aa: CASSLGGANGETQYF; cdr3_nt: TGTGCCAGCAGCTTAGGAGGGGCTAATGGGGAGACCCAGTACTTC
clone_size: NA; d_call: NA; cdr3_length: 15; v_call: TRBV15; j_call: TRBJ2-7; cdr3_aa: CATSRVLLYVNEQYF; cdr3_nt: TGTGCCACCAGCAGAGTTCTCCTATATGTAAACGAGCAGTACTTC